Following are 10 T cell receptor beta chains from one sample sequenced in a study of siplizumab effects on memory and regulatory T cells. The data were produced by immunoSEQ multiplex PCR, yet TCRdb's version contains in-frame clones alone and is incomplete. The table has approximately 100,000 clones, 90% to 95% seen once. The sample comprised Tregs sorted from blood. Receptors were obtained from a human donor in good health.

V and J are TRBV4-1 and TRBJ2-7; 10 nucleotides agree with TRBD2. The CDR3 totals 17 residues. Germline V gene data show CDR1 as MGHRA and CDR2 as YSYEKL. Trimming cost V 4 bases and J 2 bases; bases outside gene matches: 11. CDR3 nucleotides: TGCGCCAGCAGCCCCCCGGCTAGCGGGAGAGCGACCTACGAGCAGTACTTC. Its protein is CASSPPASGRATYEQYF.

The chain couples TRBV6-5 to TRBJ1-5; 9 bases agree with TRBD1. V gave up 4 bases and J gave up 6 bases; unmatched junction bases: 4. The CDR3 covers 14 residues. The germline V gene encodes CDR1 MNHEY and CDR2 SVGAGI. The CDR3 spells CASSSRQGGQPQHF. For the CDR3, the DNA is TGTGCCAGCAGTTCCCGACAGGGGGGTCAGCCCCAGCATTTT.

CDR3: CAWSPAGYTF. In DNA form, the CDR3 reads TGTGCCTGGAGTCCAGCGGGCTACACCTTC. The V and J genes are TRBV30 and TRBJ1-2; D not resolved. V was cut by 2 bases and J by 8 bases, with 6 bases left in between. The CDR3 runs to 10 residues. Germline CDR1 GTSNPN, CDR2 SVGIG (reference sequence).

Only one count was recorded for this clone. The J gene is TRBJ1-2, the V gene TRBV29-1, with TRBD1 as a possible D gene (5 bases). V was cut by 6 bases and J by 2 bases, with 10 bases left in between. The V gene's germline CDR1 is SQVTM and CDR2 ANQGSEA. The CDR3 consists of 12 residues. In DNA, the CDR3 is TGCAGCGTCCGGACACGGAACTATGGCTACACCTTC. Translating gives CSVRTRNYGYTF.

V is TRBV16 and J is TRBJ2-3; 7 nucleotides match TRBD1. Germline assignment: CDR1 KGHSY and CDR2 FQNENV. The length of the CDR3 is 15 residues. The V and J ends lost 4 bases and 6 bases, in that order; junction bases with no gene match: 10. The CDR3 region has the DNA TGTGCCAGCAGCCTCGGGACAGAGACTGGGGATACGCAGTATTTT. Encoded protein: CASSLGTETGDTQYF.

The V call is TRBV15, the J call TRBJ2-3; D is perhaps TRBD2 (5 bases). Per germline, CDR1 LNHNV and CDR2 YYDKDF (reference sequence). V was trimmed by 0 bases and J by 5 bases, leaving 15 bases between them. This CDR3 comprises 16 residues. CDR3 region: CATSRDDPGSGDTQYF. CDR3 nucleotide sequence: TGTGCCACCAGCAGAGACGACCCTGGGAGCGGAGATACGCAGTATTTT. Combining the CDR3 with reference TRBV15 and TRBJ2-3 gives the whole variable domain DAMVIQNPRYQVTQFGKPVTLSCSQTLNHNVMYWYQQKSSQAPKLLFHYYDKDFNNEADTPDNFQSRRPNTSFCFLDIRSPGLGDTAMYLCATSRDDPGSGDTQYFGPGTRLTVL.

The chain uses TRBV10-3 and TRBJ2-1, with TRBD2 matching 7 bases. This CDR3 has 15 amino acids. With V trimmed by 5 bases and J by 5 bases, 9 bases remained unmatched. Germline V gene lookup returns CDR1 ENHRY and CDR2 SYGVKD. The CDR3 DNA sequence: TGTGCCATCAGTAGACTAGCCGGGACGGACAATGAGCAGTTCTTC. Encoded protein: CAISRLAGTDNEQFF.

V usage is TRBV6-5 and J usage is TRBJ1-2; D remains unclear. The length of the CDR3 is 14 residues. Per the germline V gene, CDR1 is MNHEY and CDR2 is SVGAGI. Trimming took 0 bases from V and 4 from J, leaving 9 bases between them. CDR3 bases: TGTGCCAGCAGTTACTCGGGCCGACGCTATGGCTACACCTTC. Translation gives CASSYSGRRYGYTF.

This clone occurred once. J is TRBJ1-3 and V is TRBV6-5; TRBD1 matches 8 bases. Germline loops: CDR1 MNHEY, CDR2 SVGAGI. The CDR3 is 16 residues long. Trimming removed 0 bases from V and 4 bases from J; junction bases left unmatched: 5. The CDR3 protein is CASSYSSTGGGNTIYF. CDR3 sequence (DNA): TGTGCCAGCAGTTACTCGTCAACAGGGGGAGGAAACACCATATATTTT.

The rearrangement joins TRBV30 to TRBJ1-2; a weak D match, TRBD1 (6 bases). The V gene lost 0 bases and the J gene lost 8 bases, with 13 bases spanning the gap. Germline V gene sequence: CDR1 GTSNPN, CDR2 SVGIG (reference sequence). This CDR3 region has 13 residues. This CDR3 reads CAWSVQGLGGYTF. CDR3 nucleotides: TGTGCCTGGAGTGTACAGGGACTAGGCGGCTACACCTTC. Full variable domain (outside the CDR3, taken from reference TRBV30 and TRBJ1-2): SQTIHQWPATLVQPVGSPLSLECTVEGTSNPNLYWYRQAAGRGLQLLFYSVGIGQISSEVPQNLSASRPQDRQFILSSKKLLLSDSGFYLCAWSVQGLGGYTFGSGTRLTVV.